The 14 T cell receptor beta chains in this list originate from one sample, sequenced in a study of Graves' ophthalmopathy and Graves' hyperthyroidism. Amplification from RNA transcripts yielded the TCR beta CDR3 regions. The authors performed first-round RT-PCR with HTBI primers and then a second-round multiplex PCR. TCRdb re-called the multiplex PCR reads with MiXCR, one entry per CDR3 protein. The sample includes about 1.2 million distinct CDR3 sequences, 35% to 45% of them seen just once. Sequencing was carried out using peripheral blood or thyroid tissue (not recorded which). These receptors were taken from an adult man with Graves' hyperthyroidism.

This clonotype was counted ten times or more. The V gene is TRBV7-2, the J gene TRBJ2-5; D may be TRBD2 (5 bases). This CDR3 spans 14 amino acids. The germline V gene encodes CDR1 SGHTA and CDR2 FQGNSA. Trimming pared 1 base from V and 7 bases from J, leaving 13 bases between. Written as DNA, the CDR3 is TGTGCCAGCAGCTTAGGACTAAGGGAAGGGACCCAGTACTTC. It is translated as CASSLGLREGTQYF.

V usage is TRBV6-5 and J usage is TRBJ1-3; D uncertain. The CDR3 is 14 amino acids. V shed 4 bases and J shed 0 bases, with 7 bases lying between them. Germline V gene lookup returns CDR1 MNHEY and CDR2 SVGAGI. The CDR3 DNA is TGTGCCAGCAGTTCCACAAACTCTGGAAACACCATATATTTT. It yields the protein CASSSTNSGNTIYF.

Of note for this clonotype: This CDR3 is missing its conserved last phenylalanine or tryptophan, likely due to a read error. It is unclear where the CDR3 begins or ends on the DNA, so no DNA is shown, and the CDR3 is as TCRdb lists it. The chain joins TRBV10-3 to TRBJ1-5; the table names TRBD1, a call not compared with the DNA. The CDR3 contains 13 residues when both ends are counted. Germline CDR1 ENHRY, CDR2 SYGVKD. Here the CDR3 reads CAIGADSNQPRPR.

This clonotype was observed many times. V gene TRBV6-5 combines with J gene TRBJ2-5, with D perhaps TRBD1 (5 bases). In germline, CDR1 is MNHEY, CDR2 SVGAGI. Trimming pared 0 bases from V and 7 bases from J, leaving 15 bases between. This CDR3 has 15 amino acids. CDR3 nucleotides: TGTGCCAGCAGTTACTCGATTACCAGTGACAGGACCCAGTACTTC. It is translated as CASSYSITSDRTQYF.

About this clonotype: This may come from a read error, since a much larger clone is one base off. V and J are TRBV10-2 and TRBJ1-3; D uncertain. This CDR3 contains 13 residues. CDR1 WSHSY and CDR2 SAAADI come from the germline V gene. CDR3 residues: CASRSTSGNTIYF. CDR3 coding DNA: TGTGCCAGCAGGTCTACCTCTGGAAACACCATATATTTT.

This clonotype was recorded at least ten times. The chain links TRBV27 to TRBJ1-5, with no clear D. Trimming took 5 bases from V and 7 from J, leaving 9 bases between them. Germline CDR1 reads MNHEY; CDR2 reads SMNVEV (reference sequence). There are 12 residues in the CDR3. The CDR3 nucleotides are TGTGCCAGCAGTGGGGTGGACCAGCCCCAGCATTTT. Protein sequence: CASSGVDQPQHF.

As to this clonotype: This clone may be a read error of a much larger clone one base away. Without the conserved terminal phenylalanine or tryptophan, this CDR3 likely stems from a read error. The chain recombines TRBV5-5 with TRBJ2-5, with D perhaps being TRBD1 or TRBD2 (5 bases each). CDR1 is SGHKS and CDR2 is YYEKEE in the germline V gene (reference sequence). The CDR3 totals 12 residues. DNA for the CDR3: TGCGCCAGCAGCCAAGAGGGGTCGGCCCAGTACCTC. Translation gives CASSQEGSAQYL.

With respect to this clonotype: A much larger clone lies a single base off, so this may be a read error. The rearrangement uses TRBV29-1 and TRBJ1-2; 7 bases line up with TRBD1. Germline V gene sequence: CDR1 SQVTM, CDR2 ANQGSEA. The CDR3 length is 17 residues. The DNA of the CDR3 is TGCAGCGTTGTACCCGGGACAGAGATTGGAACGTCTGCTGGCTACGCCTTC. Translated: CSVVPGTEIGTSAGYAF. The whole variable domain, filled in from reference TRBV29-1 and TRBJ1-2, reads SAVISQKPSRDICQRGTSLTIQCQVDSQVTMMFWYRQQPGQSLTLIATANQGSEATYESGFVIDKFPISRPNLTFSTLTVSNMSPEDSSIYLCSVVPGTEIGTSAGYAFGSGTRLTVV.

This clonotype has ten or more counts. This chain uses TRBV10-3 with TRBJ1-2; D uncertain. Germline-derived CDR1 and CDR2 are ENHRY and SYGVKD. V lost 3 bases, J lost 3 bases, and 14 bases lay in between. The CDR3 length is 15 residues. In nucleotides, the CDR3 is TGTGCCATCAGTGACCTGAAGGCGCTCGACTATGGCTACACCTTC. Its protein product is CAISDLKALDYGYTF.

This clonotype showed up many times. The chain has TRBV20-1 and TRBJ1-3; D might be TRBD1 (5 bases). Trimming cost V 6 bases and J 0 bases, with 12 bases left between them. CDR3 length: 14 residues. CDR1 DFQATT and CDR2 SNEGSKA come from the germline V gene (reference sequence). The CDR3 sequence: CSAKRGGSGNTIYF. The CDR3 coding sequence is TGCAGTGCAAAAAGGGGTGGCTCTGGAAACACCATATATTTT.

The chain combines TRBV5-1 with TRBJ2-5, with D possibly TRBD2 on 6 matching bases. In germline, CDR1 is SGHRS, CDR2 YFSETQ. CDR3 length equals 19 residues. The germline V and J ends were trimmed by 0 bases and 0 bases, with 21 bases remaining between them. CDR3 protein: CASSLDPGATTRYQETQYF. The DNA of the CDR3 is TGCGCCAGCAGCTTGGACCCGGGAGCGACGACTAGGTACCAAGAGACCCAGTACTTC.

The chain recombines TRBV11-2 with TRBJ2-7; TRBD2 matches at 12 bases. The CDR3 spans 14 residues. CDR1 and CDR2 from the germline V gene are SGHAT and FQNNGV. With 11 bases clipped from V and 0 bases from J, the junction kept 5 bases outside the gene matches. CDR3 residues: CAWSTSGGSYEQYF. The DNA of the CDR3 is TGTGCCTGGTCGACTAGCGGGGGCTCCTACGAGCAGTACTTC.

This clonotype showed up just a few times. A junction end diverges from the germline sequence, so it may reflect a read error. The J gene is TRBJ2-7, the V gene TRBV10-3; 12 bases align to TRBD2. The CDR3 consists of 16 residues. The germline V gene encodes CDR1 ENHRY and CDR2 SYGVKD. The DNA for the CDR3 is TGTGCCAGCAGTTCCCCCCGGACTAGCGGGAAGTACGAGCAGTACTTC. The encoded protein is CASSSPRTSGKYEQYF.

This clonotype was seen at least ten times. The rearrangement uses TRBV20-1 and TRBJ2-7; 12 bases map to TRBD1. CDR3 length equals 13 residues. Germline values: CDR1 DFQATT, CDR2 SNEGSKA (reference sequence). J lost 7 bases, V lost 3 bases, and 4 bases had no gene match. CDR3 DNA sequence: TGCAGTGCTAGGGGACAGGGGGCGCGGGAGCAGTACTTC. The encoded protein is CSARGQGAREQYF.